The present T cell receptor beta chain was sequenced within a study of graft-versus-host responses after intestinal transplantation. With regard to this clone: What it binds is not known.

Study-level findings and limits: GvH clonotypes were identified within recipient marrow, with a subset emerging first in ileum or blood.

Data came from immunoSEQ multiplex PCR; TCRdb stores just in-frame clones and leaves some out. The data show 95,000 to 100,000 clones, around 86% seen once. Germline-derived CDR1 and CDR2 are SEHNR and FQNEAQ (reference sequence). V was shortened by 5 bases and J by 5 bases, with 12 bases between the two germline ends. The length of the CDR3 is 14 residues. The V call is TRBV7-9, the J call TRBJ2-2; D is unresolved. The TCR sequence derives from a human patient who received an intestinal transplant, so some T cells may come from the graft donor. The sequencing used PBMCs, collected 255 days after intestinal transplant. CDR3 DNA sequence: TGTGCCAGCAGCCGCAACGAGGCTACCGGGGAGCTGTTTTTT. As protein: CASSRNEATGELFF.